Below, one T cell receptor beta chain is given with its context. This sample stems from a study of T-cell reconstitution after alpha-beta-depleted transplantation in children. This CDR3 comprises 15 residues. Germline CDR1 KGHSH, CDR2 LQKENI. The V gene lost 5 bases and the J gene lost 5 bases, with 16 bases spanning the gap. Unique molecular identifiers were used to barcode this TCRbeta library. TCRdb re-called the PCR reads with MiXCR, one entry per CDR3 protein. The table has approximately 400,000 distinct CDR3 sequences, approximately 10% seen once. The starting material was PBMCs from the stem cell graft donor, obtained from the stem cell graft. The chain carries TRBV18 and TRBJ2-1; D is possibly TRBD2 (6 bases). The clonotype comes from a human donor who donated a stem cell graft to a child with acute myeloid leukemia. CDR3 protein: CASSGISSENNEQFF. CDR3 sequence (DNA): TGTGCCAGCTCAGGGATCTCTAGCGAAAACAATGAGCAGTTCTTC.